These 5 T cell receptor beta chains were all obtained from the same sample, sequenced in a study of Ad26.COV2.S vaccination and SARS-CoV-2 variants. Treatment in this sample: around 19 received Ad26.COV2.S at low or high dose, single or two shots; a few received placebo; per-sample allocation not given. Sampling took place 63 days after the first vaccine or placebo injection. Assay used: immunoSEQ multiplex PCR; TCRdb lists only in-frame clones, some missing. Of roughly 410,000 clones listed, 83% are singletons. The starting material was peripheral blood, obtained in a trial of Ad26.COV2.S vaccine versus placebo. The receptors originated from a person aged 18-60 years who received the Ad26.COV2.S COVID-19 vaccine or a placebo.

The chain couples TRBV11-2 to TRBJ1-2; no definite D call. The V end lost 4 bases, the J end lost 8 bases, and 8 bases lay between the germline ends. The CDR3 has 11 amino acids. In germline, CDR1 is SGHAT, CDR2 FQNNGV. CDR3 DNA: TGTGCCAGCAGCTCAAACAAGGGCTACACCTTC. The encoded protein is CASSSNKGYTF.

The chain joins TRBV6-5 to TRBJ1-3; D ambiguous. From germline, CDR1 is MNHEY and CDR2 SVGAGI. Trimming cost V 3 bases and J 0 bases, with 9 bases left between them. This CDR3 has 15 residues. The chain's CDR3 is CASSYGFHSGNTIYF. The CDR3 DNA reads as TGTGCCAGCAGTTATGGATTCCACTCTGGAAACACCATATATTTT.

The chain uses TRBV7-6 and TRBJ1-1; 8 bases fit TRBD1. In germline, CDR1 is SGHVS, CDR2 FNYEAQ. J gave up 4 bases and V 5 bases, and 6 bases lay outside the gene matches. This CDR3 is built from 14 residues. The CDR3 sequence is CASSPDGQGTEAFF. In nucleotides, the CDR3 is TGTGCCAGCAGCCCCGACGGACAGGGCACTGAAGCTTTCTTT.

The chain joins TRBV18 to TRBJ2-2; 14 bases map to TRBD2. CDR1 and CDR2 (germline): KGHSH, LQKENI. The CDR3 is 20 residues long. The junction had 10 bases not matched to a gene; V was cut back by 3 bases and J by 1 base. The CDR3 bases are TGTGCCAGCTCACCCCGACTAGCGGGGGGGACCGGCCTGAACACCGGGGAGCTGTTTTTT. It is translated as CASSPRLAGGTGLNTGELFF.

This sequence joins TRBV2 and TRBJ2-7; 8 positions agree with TRBD2. CDR1 and CDR2 from the germline V gene are SNHLY and FYNNEI. The CDR3 runs 12 residues. V shed 6 bases, J shed 11 bases, and the junction held 9 bases outside the gene matches. The CDR3 coding sequence is TGTGCCAGCAGGGGAGCGGGGGACTTCAAGTACTTC. This translates into CASRGAGDFKYF.